The present T cell receptor (beta chain) was sequenced within a study of shared clonotypes between healthy human individuals. Turning to the study itself: CD4 naive and CD4 memory each took three plates per donor, while CD8 naive took two and CD8 memory one.

Sequencing used immunoSEQ multiplex PCR; TCRdb keeps in-frame clones, though not all of them. The top ten clones hold 0.3% to 0.4% of a sample with roughly 2.2 million clones, around 92% of them seen once. Comment on this clone: Its target is not known.

The CDR3 covers 14 residues. V lost 3 bases, J lost 5 bases, and 11 bases lay in between. Germline V gene sequence: CDR1 LNHDA, CDR2 SQIVND (reference sequence). Points from the study as a whole: Sorted-subset samples were not fully sequenced, rarefaction indicated. Among the subsets, naive ones generally showed larger estimated richness than memory ones. Naive CD4 clonotype sharing across a few donors was around 5%.

This sequence originates from a man aged 18 to 35 in good health. Some clones in this sample may be carry-over from other donors' samples. V is TRBV19 and J is TRBJ1-5; weak D call: TRBD1 (6 bases). Source material: naive CD4+ T cells from PBMCs. Subset indicated: CD45RA+ positively selected. The CDR3 sequence is CASSIRTVDQPQHF. CDR3 bases: TGTGCCAGTAGTATTCGGACAGTTGATCAGCCCCAGCATTTT.